This is a list of T cell receptor beta chains from one sample in a study of blood T cell repertoires in COVID-19. Generated by immunoSEQ multiplex PCR, the TCRdb table keeps only in-frame clones and is missing some. Seen here are 350,000 to 450,000 clones, over 75% observed once, and the top ten hold around 1.5%. The sample consisted of peripheral blood. The receptors stem from a woman between 40 and 55 years old with COVID-19, enrolled during active disease. Both conserved end residues are part of each CDR3. The D gene is left open where the match is weak. Size values are once, few and many counts, or a class for expanded clones, and some rows have none.

D | J | size | V | DNA | CDR3
TRBD2 | TRBJ2-3 | NA | TRBV7-2 | TGTGCCAGCAGCGTCGGACTAGTTCCAGATACGCAGTATTTT | CASSVGLVPDTQYF
NA | TRBJ1-1 | once | TRBV3-1/TRBV3-2 | TGTGCCAGCACCTTATACCAGGGAAACACTGAAGCTTTCTTT | CASTLYQGNTEAFF
NA | TRBJ1-5 | NA | TRBV5-1 | TGCGCCAGCAGCCTACAGGGTCCCAATCAGCCCCAGCATTTT | CASSLQGPNQPQHF
TRBD1 | TRBJ1-1 | NA | TRBV29-1 | TGCAGCTCCGGGACAGGGACAATCCCTGAAGCTTTCTTT | CSSGTGTIPEAFF
TRBD1 | TRBJ1-1 | NA | TRBV18 | TGTGCCAGCTCAACAGGGGGAGTCACTGAAGCTTTCTTT | CASSTGGVTEAFF
NA | TRBJ2-1 | NA | TRBV14 | TGTGCCAGCAGCCCCCCGGGGGTCGGGGATGAGCAGTTCTTC | CASSPPGVGDEQFF
TRBD1 | TRBJ1-5 | NA | TRBV6-5 | TGTGCCACCAGGACAGGAGGAACGAGCAATCAGCCCCAGCATTTT | CATRTGGTSNQPQHF
NA | TRBJ1-1 | NA | TRBV28 | TGTGCCAGCGGACAAGGGAACACTGAAGCTTTCTTT | CASGQGNTEAFF
NA | TRBJ1-5 | NA | TRBV12-3/TRBV12-4 | TGTGCCAGCAGCCACTACAATCAGCCCCAGCATTTT | CASSHYNQPQHF
NA | TRBJ1-3 | NA | TRBV5-1 | TGCGCCAGCAGCTTGGCGTTGGGGGCGACAGGAAACACCATATATTTT | CASSLALGATGNTIYF
NA | TRBJ1-4 | NA | TRBV10-3 | TGTGCCATCAGCGGTTCAGGGCTCGCGACTAATGAAAAACTGTTTTTT | CAISGSGLATNEKLFF
NA | TRBJ2-1 | NA | TRBV28 | TGTGCCACCCTTCCCCAAGGGGGATTCAATGAGCAGTTCTTC | CATLPQGGFNEQFF
TRBD1 | TRBJ1-2 | NA | TRBV27 | TGTGCCAGCAGTTTATCTAGCCTCGGACAGGGGGCCCTTAACTATGGCTACACCTTC | CASSLSSLGQGALNYGYTF
NA | TRBJ1-5 | NA | TRBV19 | TGTGCCAGTAGTATGAGGGCGGTGGTAGGTCGGGATCAGCCCCAGCATTTT | CASSMRAVVGRDQPQHF
TRBD1 | TRBJ2-3 | NA | TRBV7-2 | TGTGCCAGCAGCCCCGACAGGGGGCGCCTAGATACGCAGTATTTT | CASSPDRGRLDTQYF
NA | TRBJ1-1 | NA | TRBV10-2 | TGCGCCAGCAGTGAGTACACCTCGAACACTGAAGCTTTCTTT | CASSEYTSNTEAFF
TRBD1 | TRBJ1-4 | NA | TRBV4-3 | TGCGCCAGCAGCCAATTGGGACAGGGGCTTGAAAAACTGTTTTTT | CASSQLGQGLEKLFF
NA | TRBJ2-7 | NA | TRBV19 | TGTGCCAGTAGCAAATCTACTGGACAGACCTACGAGCAGTACTTC | CASSKSTGQTYEQYF
NA | TRBJ2-1 | NA | TRBV18 | TGTGCCAGCTCACCAGAAGGGGACTGGATTTCATTCTTC | CASSPEGDWISFF
NA | TRBJ1-2 | NA | TRBV19 | TGTGCCAGTAGAGGACAGTATGGCTACACCTTC | CASRGQYGYTF
TRBD1 | TRBJ1-2 | NA | TRBV27 | TGTGCCAGCAGTTACAGGGGAGTCTATGGCTACACCTTC | CASSYRGVYGYTF
NA | TRBJ2-2 | NA | TRBV28 | TGTGCCAGCAGTCCACAGGGACATCCCACCGGGGAGCTGTTTTTT | CASSPQGHPTGELFF
NA | TRBJ1-2 | NA | TRBV19 | TGTGCCAGTAGTATTCGGGGCGGGGTCTATGGCTACACCTTC | CASSIRGGVYGYTF
TRBD2 | TRBJ2-6 | once | TRBV7-2 | TGTGCCAGCAGCTCTCAGCGGGGGGGCTCTGGGGCCAACGTCCTGACTTTC | CASSSQRGGSGANVLTF
TRBD2 | TRBJ2-7 | NA | TRBV28 | TGTGCCAGCGCCCGGCGGGGGGTAGACTCCGAGCAGTACTTC | CASARRGVDSEQYF
NA | TRBJ2-5 | once | TRBV27 | TGTGCCAGCAAAGCGTTCAGACAAGAGACCCAGTACTTC | CASKAFRQETQYF